The 17 T cell receptor beta chains reported below all come from one sample, sequenced in a study of blood T cell repertoires in COVID-19. Some clones are missing from TCRdb's copy, which holds only in-frame ones; the method was immunoSEQ multiplex PCR. The table lists around 250,000 clones, around 83% of them singletons. The specimen sequenced was peripheral blood. The source of these receptors is an elderly man with acute or convalescent COVID-19.

The V gene is TRBV5-1, the J gene TRBJ1-1; 7 bases map to TRBD1. Germline loops: CDR1 SGHRS, CDR2 YFSETQ. V was pared by 4 bases and J by 4 bases, with 7 bases of the junction left unmatched. The CDR3 sequence is 14 residues long. The CDR3: CASSGGSGGTEAFF. The CDR3 DNA is TGCGCCAGCAGCGGAGGCTCAGGGGGCACTGAAGCTTTCTTT.

This clone was found once. V gene TRBV5-1 combines with J gene TRBJ2-7; D might be TRBD1 (5 bases). V lost 4 bases to trimming and J lost 5 bases, with 16 bases between them. The CDR3 length is 14 residues. The germline CDR1 and CDR2 sequences are SGHRS and YFSETQ. CDR3 sequence reads: CASSLSPGRDEQYF. CDR3 DNA sequence: TGCGCCAGCAGCCTATCCCCGGGCAGGGACGAGCAGTACTTC.

The chain couples TRBV5-4 to TRBJ1-1, with D maybe TRBD1 (6 bases). The germline V gene encodes CDR1 SGHNT and CDR2 YYREEE (reference sequence). V lost 4 bases and J lost 1, with 11 bases in between. This CDR3 comprises 14 residues. CDR3 amino acids: CASSPDRGNTEAFF. CDR3 nucleotide sequence: TGTGCCAGCAGCCCGGACAGAGGGAACACTGAAGCTTTCTTT.

This chain's CDR3 is CASSLWARTEAFF. For the CDR3, the DNA is TGTGCCAGCAGCCTATGGGCGCGAACTGAAGCTTTCTTT. The chain links TRBV7-2 to TRBJ1-1, with D unresolved. Germline V gives CDR1 SGHTA, CDR2 FQGNSA. Trimming left V 5 bases short and J 5 bases short, with 12 bases between. The CDR3 spans 13 residues.

This chain uses TRBV2 with TRBJ1-3; D is possibly TRBD1 (6 bases). V shed 6 bases and J shed 0 bases, with 9 bases lying between them. The CDR3 covers 14 residues. Germline-derived CDR1 and CDR2 are SNHLY and FYNNEI. The CDR3 protein is CASRDRYSGNTIYF. As DNA, the CDR3 is TGTGCCAGCAGGGACAGATACTCTGGAAACACCATATATTTT.

The chain joins TRBV30 to TRBJ1-3; no clear D gene. Trimming stripped 3 bases from V and 4 bases from J, with 19 bases between. The CDR3 contains 16 residues. Germline CDR1 GTSNPN, CDR2 SVGIG (reference sequence). The CDR3 is CAWSGVGSTGGNTIYF. The CDR3, as DNA: TGTGCCTGGAGCGGGGTCGGGAGTACGGGAGGAAACACCATATATTTT.

The rearrangement uses TRBV30 and TRBJ2-2, with 11 bases that match TRBD1. The CDR3 runs to 16 residues. Germline CDR1 is GTSNPN and CDR2 is SVGIG (reference sequence). With V trimmed by 1 base and J by 4 bases, 5 bases remained unmatched. In DNA form, the CDR3 reads TGTGCCTGGAGTGACCCCGGGACAGGGGGCACCGGGGAGCTGTTTTTT. Its protein is CAWSDPGTGGTGELFF. The entire variable domain, with the rest obtained from reference TRBV30 and TRBJ2-2, is as follows: SQTIHQWPATLVQPVGSPLSLECTVEGTSNPNLYWYRQAAGRGLQLLFYSVGIGQISSEVPQNLSASRPQDRQFILSSKKLLLSDSGFYLCAWSDPGTGGTGELFFGEGSRLTVL.

The V gene is TRBV7-8, the J gene TRBJ2-7; D perhaps matches TRBD2 (6 bases). Germline loops: CDR1 SGHVS, CDR2 FQNEAQ. V lost 5 bases, J lost 3 bases, and 20 bases lay in between. This CDR3 comprises 16 residues. The CDR3 sequence: CASSPRLGDVLYEQYF. The CDR3 DNA is TGTGCCAGCAGCCCTCGACTAGGTGATGTACTCTACGAGCAGTACTTC.

The chain combines TRBV15 with TRBJ2-7; 8 positions agree with TRBD1. Trimming cost V 0 bases and J 4 bases; bases outside gene matches: 2. This CDR3 contains 14 residues. CDR1 is LNHNV, CDR2 YYDKDF, per germline (reference sequence). The CDR3 DNA sequence: TGTGCCACCAGCAGAGACAGGGGGCTTTACGAGCAGTACTTC. This sequence encodes CATSRDRGLYEQYF. The variable domain in full, completed from reference TRBV15 and TRBJ2-7, reads DAMVIQNPRYQVTQFGKPVTLSCSQTLNHNVMYWYQQKSSQAPKLLFHYYDKDFNNEADTPDNFQSRRPNTSFCFLDIRSPGLGDTAMYLCATSRDRGLYEQYFGPGTRLTVT.

The rearrangement uses TRBV5-1 and TRBJ1-6, with D perhaps matching TRBD1 (6 bases). V lost 5 bases, J lost 1 base, and 10 bases lay in between. CDR3 length equals 15 residues. Germline CDR1 and CDR2: SGHRS and YFSETQ. The CDR3 nucleotides read TGCGCCAGCAGTAACGGACAGTCCTATAATTCACCCCTCCACTTT. Amino acids: CASSNGQSYNSPLHF.

The chain joins TRBV21-1 to TRBJ2-1; whether TRBD2, the table's D call, matches the DNA was not checked. TRBV21-1 is classified as a pseudogene. This CDR3 is 18 amino acids long. The CDR3: CASSERAYSELRGNEQFF. CDR3 bases: TGTGCCAGCAGCGAAAGGGCCTATAGCGAACTAAGAGGGAATGAGCAGTTCTTC.

The chain links TRBV19 to TRBJ1-3, with D hard to call. Germline V gives CDR1 LNHDA, CDR2 SQIVND (reference sequence). V was pared by 9 bases and J by 0 bases, with 15 bases between. The CDR3 totals 15 residues. The CDR3 region has the DNA TGTGCCAGCAAGCTACAGCCAACCTCTGGAAACACCATATATTTT. Protein: CASKLQPTSGNTIYF.

The rearrangement links TRBV15 to TRBJ1-5, with D uncertain. V dropped 0 bases and J dropped 6 bases, with 6 bases sitting between them. The CDR3 extends over 13 amino acids. Per germline, CDR1 LNHNV and CDR2 YYDKDF (reference sequence). The CDR3 bases are TGTGCCACCAGCAGAGATCGGGGTCAGCCCCAGCATTTT. Encoded protein: CATSRDRGQPQHF.

This clone has a handful of counts. The rearrangement joins TRBV7-2 to TRBJ1-6, with D maybe TRBD1 (6 bases). Per the germline V gene, CDR1 is SGHTA and CDR2 is FQGNSA. The CDR3 sequence is 16 residues long. Trimming cost V 1 base and J 9 bases, with 16 bases left between them. CDR3 region: CASSLVGGRETSPLHF. The CDR3 DNA sequence: TGTGCCAGCAGCTTAGTGGGGGGGCGGGAAACTTCACCCCTCCACTTT.

V usage is TRBV6-5 and J usage is TRBJ1-2; the D gene is possibly TRBD1 (5 bases). CDR1 is MNHEY, CDR2 SVGAGI, per germline. V shed 5 bases and J shed 1 base, with 14 bases lying between them. CDR3 length: 15 amino acids. CDR3 in amino acids: CASSPNGGNNYGYTF. The CDR3 bases are TGTGCCAGCAGTCCGAACGGGGGTAATAACTATGGCTACACCTTC.

This clone appeared a single time. This chain connects TRBV7-3 to TRBJ1-1; a weak D match, TRBD1 (5 bases). The CDR3 runs to 12 residues. Germline V gives CDR1 SGHTA, CDR2 FQGTGA. V was pared by 2 bases and J by 11 bases, with 12 bases between. CDR3 coding DNA: TGTGCCAGCAGCTTACAGGGCCCTCCGGCTTTCTTT. Protein: CASSLQGPPAFF.

The chain joins TRBV7-2 to TRBJ2-7, with D uncertain. The CDR3 covers 16 residues. V was shortened by 1 base and J by 0 bases, with 13 bases between the two germline ends. The germline V gene has CDR1 SGHTA and CDR2 FQGNSA. The CDR3 is CASSLGYTPASYEQYF. DNA for the CDR3: TGTGCCAGCAGCTTAGGGTACACACCTGCCTCCTACGAGCAGTACTTC.